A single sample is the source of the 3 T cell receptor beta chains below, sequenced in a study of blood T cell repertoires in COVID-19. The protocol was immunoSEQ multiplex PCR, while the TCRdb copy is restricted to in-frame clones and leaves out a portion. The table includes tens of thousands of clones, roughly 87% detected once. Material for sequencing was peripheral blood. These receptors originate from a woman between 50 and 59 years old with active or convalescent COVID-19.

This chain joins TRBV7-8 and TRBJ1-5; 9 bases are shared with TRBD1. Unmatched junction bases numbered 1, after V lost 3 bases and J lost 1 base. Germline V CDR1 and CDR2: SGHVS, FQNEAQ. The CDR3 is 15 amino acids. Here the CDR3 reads CASSLGQGSNQPQHF. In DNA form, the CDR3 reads TGTGCCAGCAGCTTGGGACAGGGAAGCAATCAGCCCCAGCATTTT. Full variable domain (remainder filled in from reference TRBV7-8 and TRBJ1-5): GAGVSQSPRYKVAKRGQDVALRCDPISGHVSLFWYQQALGQGPEFLTYFQNEAQLDKSGLPSDRFFAERPEGSVSTLKIQRTQQEDSAVYLCASSLGQGSNQPQHFGDGTRLSIL.

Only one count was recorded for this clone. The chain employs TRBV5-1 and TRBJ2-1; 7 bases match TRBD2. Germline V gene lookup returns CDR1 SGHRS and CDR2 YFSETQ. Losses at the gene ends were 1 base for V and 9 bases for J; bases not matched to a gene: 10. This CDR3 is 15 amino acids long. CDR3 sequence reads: CASSLRAGLSGEQFF. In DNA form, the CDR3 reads TGCGCCAGCAGCTTGAGAGCGGGACTTTCGGGTGAGCAGTTCTTC.

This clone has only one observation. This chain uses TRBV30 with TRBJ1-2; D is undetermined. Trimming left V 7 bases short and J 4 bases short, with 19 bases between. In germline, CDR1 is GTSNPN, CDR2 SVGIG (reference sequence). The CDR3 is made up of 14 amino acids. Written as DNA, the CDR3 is TGTGCCTCCTCCGTTGCGCAAACTATCTATGGCTACACCTTC. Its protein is CASSVAQTIYGYTF. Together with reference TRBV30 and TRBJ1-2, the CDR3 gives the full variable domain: SQTIHQWPATLVQPVGSPLSLECTVEGTSNPNLYWYRQAAGRGLQLLFYSVGIGQISSEVPQNLSASRPQDRQFILSSKKLLLSDSGFYLCASSVAQTIYGYTFGSGTRLTVV.